This T cell receptor beta chain was recovered during a study of CD8+ T cells in alopecia areata. The study's findings and limits: Greater clonality was observed in lesional scalp samples, especially alopecia totalis/universalis, versus normal scalp.

Sequencing templates came from extracted RNA that was reverse transcribed into cDNA. Measured with immunoSEQ multiplex PCR; TCRdb has only the in-frame clones, and not every one. The sample consists of some 82,000 clones, around 54% of them appearing once. Peripheral blood and lesional scalp punch biopsies were taken from alopecia areata patients. A remark on this clone: No antigen is known for it.

Sample: NKG2D-high CD8+ T cells sorted from blood. The sequence was collected from a human donor with alopecia areata.

CDR3 sequence (DNA): TGTGCCAGCAGTTCTCTCCCTCCTGACAGCAATCAGCCCCAGCATTTT. Translation gives CASSSLPPDSNQPQHF. The genes are TRBV27 and TRBJ1-5; D unresolved. The length of the CDR3 is 16 residues. Trimming left V 4 bases short and J 1 base short, with 14 bases between. CDR1 and CDR2 (germline): MNHEY, SMNVEV (reference sequence).